The sequence of this TCR beta chain was determined in a study of T cells after yellow fever vaccination. Study outcomes and limitations: Faster peaking, at day 5 versus 15, marked a secondary response that was weaker.

This clonotype was counted many times. Its antigen is currently unknown. CDR3 length: 15 amino acids. In germline, CDR1 is SGHRS, CDR2 YFSETQ. V was pared by 0 bases and J by 1 base, with 11 bases between. TCRdb re-called the 5' RACE reads with MiXCR, one entry per CDR3 protein. This table has 300,000 to 450,000 distinct CDR3 sequences, about 6.2% appearing once. Source: PBMCs, taken 5 days after the yellow fever booster vaccination. This chain links TRBV5-1 with TRBJ2-7; possibly TRBD1 for D (5 bases). The source is a man aged 25-40 years who received the YFV17D yellow fever vaccine. The CDR3 is CASSLGTGTSYEQYF. The CDR3 bases are TGCGCCAGCAGCTTGGGCACAGGTACATCCTACGAGCAGTACTTC.